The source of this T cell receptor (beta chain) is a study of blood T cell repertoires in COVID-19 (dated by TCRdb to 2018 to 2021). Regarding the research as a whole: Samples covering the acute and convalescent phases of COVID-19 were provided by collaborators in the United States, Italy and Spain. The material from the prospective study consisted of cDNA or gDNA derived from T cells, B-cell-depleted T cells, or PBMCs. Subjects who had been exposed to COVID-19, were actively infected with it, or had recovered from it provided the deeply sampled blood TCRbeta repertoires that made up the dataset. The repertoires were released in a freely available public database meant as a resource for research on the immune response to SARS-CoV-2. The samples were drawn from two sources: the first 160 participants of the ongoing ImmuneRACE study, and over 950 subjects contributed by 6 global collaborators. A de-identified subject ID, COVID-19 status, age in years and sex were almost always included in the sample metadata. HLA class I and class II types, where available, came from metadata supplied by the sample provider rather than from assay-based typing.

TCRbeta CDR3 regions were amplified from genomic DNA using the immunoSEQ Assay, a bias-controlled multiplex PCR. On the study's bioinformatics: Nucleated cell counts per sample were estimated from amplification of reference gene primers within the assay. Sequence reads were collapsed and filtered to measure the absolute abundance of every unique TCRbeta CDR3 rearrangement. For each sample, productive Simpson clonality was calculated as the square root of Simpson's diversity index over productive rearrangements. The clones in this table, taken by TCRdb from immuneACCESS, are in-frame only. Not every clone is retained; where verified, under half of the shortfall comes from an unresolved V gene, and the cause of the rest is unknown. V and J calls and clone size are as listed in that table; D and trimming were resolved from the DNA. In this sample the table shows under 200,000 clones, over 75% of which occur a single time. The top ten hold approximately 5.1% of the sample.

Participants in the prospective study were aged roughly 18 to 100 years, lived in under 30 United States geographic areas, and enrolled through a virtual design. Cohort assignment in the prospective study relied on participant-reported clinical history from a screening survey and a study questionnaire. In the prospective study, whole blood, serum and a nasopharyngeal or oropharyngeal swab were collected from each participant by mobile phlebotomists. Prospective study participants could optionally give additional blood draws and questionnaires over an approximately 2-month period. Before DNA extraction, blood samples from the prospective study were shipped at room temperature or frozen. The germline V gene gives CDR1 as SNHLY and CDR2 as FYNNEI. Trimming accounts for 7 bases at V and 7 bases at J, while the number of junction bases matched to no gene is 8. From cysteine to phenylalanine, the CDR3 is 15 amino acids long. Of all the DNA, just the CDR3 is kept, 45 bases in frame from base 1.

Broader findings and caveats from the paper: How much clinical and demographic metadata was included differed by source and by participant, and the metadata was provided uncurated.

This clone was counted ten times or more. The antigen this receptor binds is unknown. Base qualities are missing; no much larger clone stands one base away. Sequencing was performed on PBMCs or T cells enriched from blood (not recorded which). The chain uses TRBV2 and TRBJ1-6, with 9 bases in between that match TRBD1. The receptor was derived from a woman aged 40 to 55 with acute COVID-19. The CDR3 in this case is CASTPEGTGNSPLHF. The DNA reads TGTGCCAGCACTCCTGAAGGGACAGGGAATTCACCCCTCCACTTT. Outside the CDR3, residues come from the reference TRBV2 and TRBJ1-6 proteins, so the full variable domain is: EPEVTQTPSHQVTQMGQEVILRCVPISNHLYFYWYRQILGQKVEFLVSFYNNEISEKSEIFDDQFSVERPDGSNFTLKIRSTKLEDSAMYFCASTPEGTGNSPLHFGNGTRLTVT.